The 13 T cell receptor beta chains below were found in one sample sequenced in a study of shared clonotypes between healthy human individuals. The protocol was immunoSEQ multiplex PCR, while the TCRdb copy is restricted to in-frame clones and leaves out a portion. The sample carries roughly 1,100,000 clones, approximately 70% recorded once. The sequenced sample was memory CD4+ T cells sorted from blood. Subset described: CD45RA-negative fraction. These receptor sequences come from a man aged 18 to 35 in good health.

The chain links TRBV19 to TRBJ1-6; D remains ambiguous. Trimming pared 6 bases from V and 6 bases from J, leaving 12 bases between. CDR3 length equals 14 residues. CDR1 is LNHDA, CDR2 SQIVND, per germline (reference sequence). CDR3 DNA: TGTGCCAGTAGCGGACTGACTCGTAATTCACCCCTCCACTTT. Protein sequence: CASSGLTRNSPLHF.

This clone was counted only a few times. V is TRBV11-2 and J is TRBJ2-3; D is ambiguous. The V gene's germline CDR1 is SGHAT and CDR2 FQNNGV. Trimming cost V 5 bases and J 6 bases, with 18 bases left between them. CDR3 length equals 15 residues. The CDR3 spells CASSSLVGSMDTQYF. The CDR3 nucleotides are TGTGCCAGCAGCAGCCTCGTCGGAAGTATGGATACGCAGTATTTT.

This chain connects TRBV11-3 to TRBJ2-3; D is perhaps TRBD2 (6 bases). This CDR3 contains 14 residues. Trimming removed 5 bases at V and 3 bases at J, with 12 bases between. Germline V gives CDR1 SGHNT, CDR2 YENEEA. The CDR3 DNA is TGTGCCAGCAGCCCCGGAGGGAGGACAGATACGCAGTATTTT. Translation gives CASSPGGRTDTQYF. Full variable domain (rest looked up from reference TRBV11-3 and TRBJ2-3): EAGVVQSPRYKIIEKKQPVAFWCNPISGHNTLYWYLQNLGQGPELLIRYENEEAVDDSQLPKDRFSAERLKGVDSTLKIQPAELGDSAVYLCASSPGGRTDTQYFGPGTRLTVL.

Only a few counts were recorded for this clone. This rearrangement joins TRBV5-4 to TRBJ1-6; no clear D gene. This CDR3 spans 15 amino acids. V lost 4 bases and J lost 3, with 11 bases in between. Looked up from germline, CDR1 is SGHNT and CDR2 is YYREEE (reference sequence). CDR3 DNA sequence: TGTGCCAGCAGCCGAGGGTCCGGCTATAATTCACCCCTCCACTTT. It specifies CASSRGSGYNSPLHF.

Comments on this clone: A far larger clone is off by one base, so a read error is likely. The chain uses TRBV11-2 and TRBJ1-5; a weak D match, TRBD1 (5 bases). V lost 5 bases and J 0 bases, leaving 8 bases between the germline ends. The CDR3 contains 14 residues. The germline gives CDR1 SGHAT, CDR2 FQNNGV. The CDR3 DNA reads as TGTGCCAGCAGCCCCGACAGTAGCAATCAGCCCCAGCATTTT. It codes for CASSPDSSNQPQHF.

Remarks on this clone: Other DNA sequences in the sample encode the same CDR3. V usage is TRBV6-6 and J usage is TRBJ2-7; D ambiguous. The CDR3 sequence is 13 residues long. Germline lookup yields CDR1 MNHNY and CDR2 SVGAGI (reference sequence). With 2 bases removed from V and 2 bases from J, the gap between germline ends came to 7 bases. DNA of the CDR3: TGTGCCAGCAGTTACAGTCCTACCTACGAGCAGTACTTC. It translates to CASSYSPTYEQYF.

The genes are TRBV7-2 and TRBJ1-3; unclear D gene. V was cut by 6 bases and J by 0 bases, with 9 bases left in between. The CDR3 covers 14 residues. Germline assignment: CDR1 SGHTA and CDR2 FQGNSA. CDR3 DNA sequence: TGTGCCAGCAGGTTGGGGTTCTCTGGAAACACCATATATTTT. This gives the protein CASRLGFSGNTIYF. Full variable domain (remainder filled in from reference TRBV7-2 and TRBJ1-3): GAGVSQSPSNKVTEKGKDVELRCDPISGHTALYWYRQSLGQGLEFLIYFQGNSAPDKSGLPSDRFSAERTGGSVSTLTIQRTQQEDSAVYLCASRLGFSGNTIYFGEGSWLTVV.

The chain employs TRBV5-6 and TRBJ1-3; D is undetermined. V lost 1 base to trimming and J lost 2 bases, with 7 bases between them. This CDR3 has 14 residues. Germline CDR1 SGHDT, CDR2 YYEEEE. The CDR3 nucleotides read TGTGCCAGCAGCTTGAAACGGGCTGGAAACACCATATATTTT. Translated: CASSLKRAGNTIYF.

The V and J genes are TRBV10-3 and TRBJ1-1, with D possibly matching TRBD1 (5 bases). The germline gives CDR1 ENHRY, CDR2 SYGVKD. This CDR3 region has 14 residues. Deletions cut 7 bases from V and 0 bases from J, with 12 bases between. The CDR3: CAINSDSMNTEAFF. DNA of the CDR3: TGTGCCATCAACTCCGACAGTATGAACACTGAAGCTTTCTTT.

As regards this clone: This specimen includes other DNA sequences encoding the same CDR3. CDR3 residues: CASSGAPGNTIYF. For the CDR3, the DNA is TGTGCCAGCAGTGGCGCGCCTGGAAACACCATATATTTT. This chain uses TRBV2 with TRBJ1-3; the D is unclear. The CDR3 runs 13 residues. Germline CDR1 SNHLY, CDR2 FYNNEI. Trimming took 4 bases from V and 2 from J, leaving 6 bases between them.

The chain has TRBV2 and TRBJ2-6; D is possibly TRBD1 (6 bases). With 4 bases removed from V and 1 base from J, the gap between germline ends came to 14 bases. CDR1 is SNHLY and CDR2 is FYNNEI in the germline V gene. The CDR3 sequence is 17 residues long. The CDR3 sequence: CASSGPRTGSGANVLTF. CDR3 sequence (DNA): TGTGCCAGCAGTGGCCCCCGAACAGGGTCTGGGGCCAACGTCCTGACTTTC.

CDR3 sequence: CASSQGIQIYEQYF. The CDR3 nucleotides are TGCGCCAGCAGCCAAGGCATACAGATCTACGAGCAGTACTTC. The genes are TRBV4-1 and TRBJ2-7; no firm D call. This CDR3 comprises 14 residues. From germline, CDR1 is MGHRA and CDR2 YSYEKL. Trimming took off 1 base at V and 3 bases at J, with 10 bases between the two ends.

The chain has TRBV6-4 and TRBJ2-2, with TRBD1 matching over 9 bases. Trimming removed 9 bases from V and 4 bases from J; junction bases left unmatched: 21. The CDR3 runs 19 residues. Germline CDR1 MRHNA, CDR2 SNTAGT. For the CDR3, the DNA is TGTGCCAGGAGACCCACAGCACGAACCGGGACAGGGCCCACCGGGGAGCTGTTTTTT. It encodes CARRPTARTGTGPTGELFF.